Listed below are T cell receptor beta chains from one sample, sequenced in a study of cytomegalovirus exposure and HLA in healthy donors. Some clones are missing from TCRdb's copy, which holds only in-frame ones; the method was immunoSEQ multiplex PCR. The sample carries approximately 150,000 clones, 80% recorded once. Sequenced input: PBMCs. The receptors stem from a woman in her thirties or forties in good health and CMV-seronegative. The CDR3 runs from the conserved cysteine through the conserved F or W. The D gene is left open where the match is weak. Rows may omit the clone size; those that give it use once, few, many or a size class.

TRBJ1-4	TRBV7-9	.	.	CASTSTYGGLTNEKLFF	TGTGCCAGCACCTCAACTTACGGGGGGCTAACTAATGAAAAACTGTTTTTT
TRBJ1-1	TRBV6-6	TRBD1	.	CASSLLTGEVGGGFF	TGTGCCAGCAGTTTACTGACAGGGGAGGTTGGTGGAGGTTTCTTT
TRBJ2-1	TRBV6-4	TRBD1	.	CASSARDRDYINEQFF	TGTGCCAGCAGTGCCCGGGACAGGGACTACATTAATGAGCAGTTCTTC
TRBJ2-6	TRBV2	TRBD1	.	CASRDRGDGANVLTF	TGTGCCAGCAGGGACAGGGGGGACGGGGCCAACGTCCTGACTTTC
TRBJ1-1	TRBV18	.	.	CASLSWGDTEAFF	TGTGCCAGCTTATCTTGGGGGGACACTGAAGCTTTCTTT
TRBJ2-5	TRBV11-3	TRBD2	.	CASSSLAGGQETQYF	TGTGCCAGCAGCTCCCTAGCGGGAGGGCAAGAGACCCAGTACTTC
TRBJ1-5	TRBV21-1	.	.	CASSKIGGGNQPQHF	TGTGCCAGCAGCAAAATTGGGGGGGGCAATCAGCCCCAGCATTTT
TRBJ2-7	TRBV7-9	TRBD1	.	CASSLGQGRRYEQYF	TGTGCCAGCAGCTTGGGACAGGGGCGTCGTTACGAGCAGTACTTC
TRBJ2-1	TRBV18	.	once	CASSSPGRGSNEQFF	TGTGCCAGCTCATCGCCGGGAAGAGGGAGCAATGAGCAGTTCTTC
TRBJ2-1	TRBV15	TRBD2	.	CATSRDLAGRTTSYNEQFF	TGTGCCACCAGCAGAGATCTAGCGGGGAGAACTACCTCCTACAATGAGCAGTTCTTC
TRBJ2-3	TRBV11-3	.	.	CASSLGGATDTQYF	TGTGCCAGCAGCTTAGGAGGAGCCACAGATACGCAGTATTTT
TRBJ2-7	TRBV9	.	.	CASSVGRLTYEQYF	TGTGCCAGCAGCGTAGGCCGACTCACCTACGAGCAGTACTTC
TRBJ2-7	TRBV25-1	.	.	CASSAWGYEQYF	TGTGCCAGCAGTGCTTGGGGCTACGAGCAGTACTTC
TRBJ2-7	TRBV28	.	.	CASSSGDAYEQYF	TGTGCCAGTTCATCAGGGGATGCCTACGAGCAGTACTTC
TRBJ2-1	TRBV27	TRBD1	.	CASSLSAGGYNEQFF	TGTGCCAGCAGTTTATCCGCAGGGGGCTACAATGAGCAGTTCTTC
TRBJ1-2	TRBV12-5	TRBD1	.	CASGFGRGFGYTF	TGTGCTAGTGGTTTTGGCAGGGGGTTTGGCTACACCTTC
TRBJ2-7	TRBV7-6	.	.	CASSLDWGGSYEQYF	TGTGCCAGCAGCTTAGACTGGGGCGGTTCCTACGAGCAGTACTTC
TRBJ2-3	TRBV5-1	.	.	CASSLGALSSTDTQYF	TGCGCCAGCAGCTTGGGGGCTCTCTCTAGCACAGATACGCAGTATTTT
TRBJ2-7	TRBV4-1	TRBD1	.	CASSHPGQGFYEQYF	TGCGCCAGCAGCCATCCGGGACAGGGGTTTTACGAGCAGTACTTC
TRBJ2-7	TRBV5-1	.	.	CASSLGDATGSGEQYF	TGCGCCAGCAGCTTAGGTGACGCGACAGGTTCGGGGGAGCAGTACTTC
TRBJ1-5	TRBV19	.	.	CASSTDRSNQPQHF	TGTGCCAGTAGCACCGACAGGAGCAATCAGCCCCAGCATTTT
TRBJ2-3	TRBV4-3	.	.	CASSQDGPARAYTDTQYF	TGCGCCAGCAGCCAAGATGGTCCGGCCAGGGCCTACACAGATACGCAGTATTTT
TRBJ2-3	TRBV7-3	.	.	CASSRGVTDTQYF	TGTGCCAGCAGCCGCGGTGTCACAGATACGCAGTATTTT
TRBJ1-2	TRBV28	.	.	CASSSIEGYTF	TGTGCCAGCAGTTCTATTGAAGGCTACACCTTC
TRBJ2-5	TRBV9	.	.	CASSVGTGIRETQYF	TGTGCCAGCAGCGTAGGAACAGGGATTAGGGAGACCCAGTACTTC
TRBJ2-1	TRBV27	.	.	CASSPGTSSYNEQFF	TGTGCCAGCAGCCCGGGAACTAGCTCCTACAATGAGCAGTTCTTC
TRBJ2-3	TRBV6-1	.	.	CASSETRDTQYF	TGTGCCAGCAGTGAGACTCGAGATACGCAGTATTTT
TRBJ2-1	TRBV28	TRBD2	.	CARKDSGRFTYNEQFF	TGTGCCAGAAAGGACAGCGGGAGGTTTACCTACAATGAGCAGTTCTTC
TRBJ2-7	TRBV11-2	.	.	CASSLARAPYEQYF	TGTGCCAGCAGCTTAGCGAGGGCTCCCTACGAGCAGTACTTC
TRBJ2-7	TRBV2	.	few	CASSGTTEQYF	TGTGCCAGCAGTGGGACAACCGAGCAGTACTTC
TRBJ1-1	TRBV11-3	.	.	CACSRGKAEAFF	TGTGCCTGCTCGAGGGGGAAGGCTGAAGCTTTCTTT